This paragraph reports one TCR beta chain. Its antigen is not known. The CDR3 contains 14 residues. J gave up 4 bases and V 4 bases, and 4 bases lay outside the gene matches. Germline V gives CDR1 MDHEN, CDR2 SYDVKM. This entry belongs to a study of beta chain features in type 1 diabetes. In the study overall: The study examined about 100 million sorted cells across all samples. Study results and caveats: Comparison showed that naive, central memory and Treg TCRB repertoires appeared more similar among patients than among healthy donors.

Reverse transcribing all isolated RNA meant expressed TCRB transcripts were sequenced. Profiled with immunoSEQ multiplex PCR; TCRdb holds only in-frame clones, not every one. The sample has under 950,000 clones, about 17% seen once. The chain links TRBV28 to TRBJ1-2; 9 bases match TRBD1. The material sequenced was naive CD4+ T cells from blood. The clonotype comes from a woman aged 18 to 35 in good health. CDR3 DNA: TGTGCCAGCAGTTCAACAGGGGGCGGCTATGGCTACACCTTC. Translated, it gives CASSSTGGGYGYTF.